Below, 12 T cell receptor beta chains from the same sample are listed, as sequenced in a study of T cells in Graves' hyperthyroidism and ophthalmopathy. Amplification yielded TCR beta CDR3 regions, with RNA transcripts as the source. In the first-round RT-PCR of the TCR CDR3, the HTBI primer set was used. TCRdb reanalysed the multiplex PCR reads using MiXCR and keeps one entry per CDR3 protein. The sample lists 450,000 to 600,000 distinct CDR3 sequences, about 20% seen once, with 45% to 50% in the top ten. Sequencing used blood. These receptors were collected from a man aged 35-49 years with Graves' ophthalmopathy.

This rearrangement joins TRBV24-1 to TRBJ2-3; D ambiguous. This CDR3 has 15 residues. Germline V CDR1 and CDR2: KGHDR, SFDVKD. V lost 4 bases, J lost 3 bases, and 13 bases lay in between. Here the CDR3 reads CATSDADDGTDTQYF. DNA for the CDR3: TGTGCCACCAGTGACGCCGACGACGGGACAGATACGCAGTATTTT.

The genes are TRBV19 and TRBJ2-1, with TRBD2 identical over 8 bases. CDR3 length: 14 amino acids. Germline V gene sequence: CDR1 LNHDA, CDR2 SQIVND (reference sequence). V shed 9 bases, J shed 6 bases, and the junction held 10 bases outside the gene matches. The CDR3 DNA reads TGTGCCAGGATCGATAGCGGGATCAGCAATGAGCAGTTCTTC. This encodes CARIDSGISNEQFF.

V and J are TRBV7-3 and TRBJ2-2; possible D gene TRBD1, 6 bases. Germline V lookup: CDR1 SGHTA, CDR2 FQGTGA. V lost 5 bases and J 5 bases, leaving 12 bases between the germline ends. CDR3 length equals 14 residues. CDR3 in amino acids: CASSPDRRTGELFF. CDR3 DNA: TGTGCCAGCAGCCCCGACAGGAGAACCGGGGAGCTGTTTTTT.

This clonotype was found many times. The rearrangement uses TRBV2 and TRBJ2-1, with unresolved D. V dropped 0 bases and J dropped 7 bases, with 10 bases sitting between them. There are 14 residues in the CDR3. Germline CDR1 SNHLY, CDR2 FYNNEI. This CDR3 reads CASSEALWGNEQFF. As DNA, the CDR3 is TGTGCCAGCAGTGAAGCGCTTTGGGGTAATGAGCAGTTCTTC.

Ten or more counts support this clonotype. This chain uses TRBV12-5 with TRBJ2-7; D perhaps matches TRBD2 (5 bases). Trimming left V 3 bases short and J 2 bases short, with 11 bases between. Germline V lookup: CDR1 LGHNT, CDR2 FRNRAP. The CDR3 runs to 14 residues. The CDR3 DNA is TGTGCTAGTGGTTTCCAACTAGGGACCTACGAGCAGTACTTC. Protein product: CASGFQLGTYEQYF.

J is TRBJ2-2 and V is TRBV3-1, with 7 bases lining up with TRBD2. V shed 0 bases and J 2 bases; nucleotides not matched to a gene: 9. This CDR3 contains 18 residues. From germline, CDR1 is LGHDT and CDR2 YNNKEL (reference sequence). Here the CDR3 reads CASSQDPGLGGNTGELFF. CDR3 nucleotides: TGTGCCAGCAGCCAAGACCCCGGACTAGGCGGAAACACCGGGGAGCTGTTTTTT.

This clonotype was recorded a few times. The chain couples TRBV7-9 to TRBJ2-7, with no clear D. This CDR3 comprises 14 residues. The germline V and J ends were trimmed by 1 base and 6 bases, with 13 bases remaining between them. CDR1 SEHNR and CDR2 FQNEAQ come from the germline V gene (reference sequence). The DNA of the CDR3 is TGTGCCAGCAGCTTAGAGGGCCCAACCAGCGAGCAGTACTTC. This sequence encodes CASSLEGPTSEQYF.

This clonotype was seen more than once but under ten times. The chain employs TRBV28 and TRBJ2-5; TRBD2 agrees at 7 bases. The CDR3 is 15 residues long. From germline, CDR1 is MDHEN and CDR2 SYDVKM. J was trimmed by 5 bases and V by 5 bases; bases with no gene match: 11. Written as DNA, the CDR3 is TGTGCCAGCAGTCCTTTAGGACTAGGGTGGGAGACCCAGTACTTC. Translating it yields CASSPLGLGWETQYF.

This clonotype was detected ten times or more. The junction departs from germline at one end; a sequencing error may be responsible. CDR3 sequence reads: CAWSLGEHPRVF. CDR3 coding DNA: TGTGCCTGGAGTCTCGGGGAGCACCCCAGGGTCTTT. The chain joins TRBV30 to TRBJ1-1, with D possibly matching TRBD1 (5 bases). CDR1 is GTSNPN and CDR2 is SVGIG in the germline V gene (reference sequence). This CDR3 spans 12 amino acids.

This clonotype was counted a few times. The chain joins TRBV4-3 to TRBJ2-1; TRBD2 might be the D (6 bases). Trimming took off 4 bases at V and 7 bases at J, with 14 bases between the two ends. The CDR3 length is 14 residues. Per the germline V gene, CDR1 is LGHNA and CDR2 is YSLEER. The CDR3, as DNA: TGCGCCAGCAGCCGAGTAGCGGATGGTAATGAGCAGTTCTTC. Translating it yields CASSRVADGNEQFF.

This chain links TRBV24-1 with TRBJ1-1; D uncertain. The CDR3 has 13 amino acids. With 9 bases removed from V and 2 bases from J, the gap between germline ends came to 12 bases. Germline V lookup: CDR1 KGHDR, CDR2 SFDVKD. CDR3 amino acids: CATRRRANTEAFF. The CDR3 nucleotides read TGTGCCACCCGACGTAGGGCAAACACTGAAGCTTTCTTT.

A few counts support this clonotype. This chain links TRBV20-1 with TRBJ1-5; TRBD1 might be the D (6 bases). The CDR3 covers 15 residues. With 1 base removed from V and 6 bases from J, the gap between germline ends came to 16 bases. Germline loops: CDR1 DFQATT, CDR2 SNEGSKA (reference sequence). The CDR3 nucleotides are TGCAGTGCTAGAGGAACGGGGGGCTCAGGTCAGCCCCAGCATTTT. This codes for CSARGTGGSGQPQHF.